The 16 T cell receptor beta chains presented below share a single source sample, sequenced in a study of blood T cell repertoires in COVID-19. Data came from immunoSEQ multiplex PCR; TCRdb stores just in-frame clones and leaves some out. The data show some 490,000 clones, about nine tenths seen once. The sequenced sample was PBMCs or T cells enriched from blood (not recorded which). The receptor source for this set is a woman aged 60-75 years who had recovered from COVID-19.

V usage is TRBV6-6 and J usage is TRBJ2-2; D call uncertain. The V gene's germline CDR1 is MNHNY and CDR2 SVGAGI (reference sequence). The CDR3 extends over 17 amino acids. Trimming left V 8 bases short and J 0 bases short, with 19 bases between. The CDR3 DNA follows: TGTGCCAGCCGTCGAGACCCCTGGGCCTCGAACACCGGGGAGCTGTTTTTT. Its protein product is CASRRDPWASNTGELFF.

The chain employs TRBV29-1 and TRBJ1-2; 9 nucleotides line up with TRBD1. This CDR3 is built from 13 residues. Per the germline V gene, CDR1 is SQVTM and CDR2 is ANQGSEA. The CDR3 spells CSVSQDRGSSYTF. CDR3 DNA: TGCAGTGTTTCCCAGGACAGGGGTTCTAGCTACACCTTC.

This clone was observed a handful of times. The rearrangement links TRBV4-2 to TRBJ2-5; tentatively, D is TRBD1 (5 bases). V was pared by 4 bases and J by 5 bases, with 20 bases between. Germline-derived CDR1 and CDR2 are LGHNA and YNFKEQ. The CDR3 consists of 16 residues. CDR3 sequence reads: CASSRRPVGPLETQYF. The CDR3 DNA reads as TGTGCCAGCAGCCGGCGGCCTGTGGGGCCGCTGGAGACCCAGTACTTC.

This clone was observed a handful of times. The chain is built from TRBV5-1 and TRBJ2-3; TRBD2 aligns across 15 bases. With 4 bases clipped from V and 2 bases from J, the junction kept 5 bases outside the gene matches. The CDR3 is 17 amino acids. Germline V lookup: CDR1 SGHRS, CDR2 YFSETQ. The CDR3 loop reads CASSPGTSGGYTDTQYF. Written as DNA, the CDR3 is TGCGCCAGCAGCCCAGGGACTAGCGGGGGGTACACAGATACGCAGTATTTT.

This clone has just a few counts. In nucleotides, the CDR3 is TGTGCCACCAGTGATCCTTCTTTGGCGGGGGGGCGTAATGAGCAGTTCTTC. Its translation: CATSDPSLAGGRNEQFF. V usage is TRBV24-1 and J usage is TRBJ2-1; the match to TRBD2 covers 9 bases. The germline CDR1 and CDR2 sequences are KGHDR and SFDVKD. V was pared by 3 bases and J by 7 bases, with 12 bases of the junction left unmatched. The CDR3 is 17 amino acids.

This chain connects TRBV6-5 to TRBJ2-7; TRBD2 is a possible D gene (6 bases). This CDR3 region has 12 residues. V lost 7 bases to trimming and J lost 5 bases, with 12 bases between them. CDR1 MNHEY and CDR2 SVGAGI come from the germline V gene. CDR3 protein: CASTGRRDEQYV. In DNA, the CDR3 is TGTGCCAGCACCGGGAGAAGGGACGAGCAGTACGTC.

The chain links TRBV5-1 to TRBJ1-5; 8 bases are a match to TRBD1. The CDR3 runs to 17 residues. With 4 bases clipped from V and 1 base from J, the junction kept 10 bases outside the gene matches. Germline V CDR1 and CDR2: SGHRS, YFSETQ. The CDR3 DNA follows: TGCGCCAGCAGCCTACGGACAGGGACGCCGAGCAATCAGCCCCAGCATTTT. Residues: CASSLRTGTPSNQPQHF. Supplemented by reference TRBV5-1 and TRBJ1-5, the full variable domain reads KAGVTQTPRYLIKTRGQQVTLSCSPISGHRSVSWYQQTPGQGLQFLFEYFSETQRNKGNFPGRFSGRQFSNSRSEMNVSTLELGDSALYLCASSLRTGTPSNQPQHFGDGTRLSIL.

The gene calls are TRBV2 and TRBJ2-2, with 7 nucleotides matching TRBD1. The CDR3 is 15 amino acids. The germline V gene has CDR1 SNHLY and CDR2 FYNNEI. The V segment lost 6 bases and the J segment 0 bases; nucleotides outside the gene matches: 4. CDR3 DNA: TGTGCCAGCAGCGGGACAGCCGCGAACACCGGGGAGCTGTTTTTT. Its translation: CASSGTAANTGELFF.

The rearrangement joins TRBV2 to TRBJ2-5, with 9 bases aligning to TRBD2. J lost 5 bases, V lost 1 base, and 5 bases had no gene match. The CDR3 is made up of 15 amino acids. The germline V gene encodes CDR1 SNHLY and CDR2 FYNNEI. CDR3 amino acids: CASSEEGLATETQYF. CDR3 DNA: TGTGCCAGCAGTGAAGAAGGACTAGCGACTGAGACCCAGTACTTC.

Points on this clone: An end of the junction differs from the germline gene, which may be a read error. The chain recombines TRBV14 with TRBJ1-1; D is unresolved. The CDR3 has 13 amino acids. Germline loops: CDR1 SGHDN, CDR2 FVKESK. CDR3 loop: CASSQDMGTQAFF. The CDR3 region has the DNA TGTGCCAGCAGCCAAGATATGGGCACTCAAGCTTTCTTT.

Written as DNA, the CDR3 is TGCGCCAGCAGCTTGGGGATCGGCGGGGGGGAAGAGACCCAGTACTTC. It is translated as CASSLGIGGGEETQYF. The V call is TRBV5-1, the J call TRBJ2-5; TRBD2 aligns across 9 bases. CDR1 and CDR2 (germline): SGHRS, YFSETQ. The CDR3 has 16 residues. Unmatched junction bases numbered 6, after V lost 0 bases and J lost 3 bases.

V gene TRBV24-1 combines with J gene TRBJ2-3, with 9 bases fitting TRBD2. CDR1 and CDR2 (germline): KGHDR, SFDVKD. V shed 6 bases, J shed 0 bases, and the junction held 6 bases outside the gene matches. This CDR3 has 16 amino acids. CDR3 sequence: CATSRGGLASTDTQYF. The CDR3 DNA reads TGTGCCACCAGTCGCGGTGGACTAGCGAGCACAGATACGCAGTATTTT.

The genes are TRBV3-1 (or the pseudogene TRBV3-2) and TRBJ1-1; no definite D call. V was pared by 0 bases and J by 1 base, with 6 bases between. The V gene's germline CDR1 is LGHDT and CDR2 YNNKEL (reference sequence). This CDR3 contains 14 residues. As DNA, the CDR3 is TGTGCCAGCAGCCAAGAAGGGAGGAACACTGAAGCTTTCTTT. Protein: CASSQEGRNTEAFF.

The chain links TRBV5-6 to TRBJ1-2; possibly TRBD1 for D (5 bases). Trimming pared 0 bases from V and 0 bases from J, leaving 6 bases between. CDR3 length: 14 residues. Germline-derived CDR1 and CDR2 are SGHDT and YYEEEE. CDR3 protein: CASSLDRSNYGYTF. In DNA form, the CDR3 reads TGTGCCAGCAGCTTGGACAGGTCTAACTATGGCTACACCTTC. Based on the CDR3 plus reference TRBV5-6 and TRBJ1-2, the full variable domain is DAGVTQSPTHLIKTRGQQVTLRCSPKSGHDTVSWYQQALGQGPQFIFQYYEEEERQRGNFPDRFSGHQFPNYSSELNVNALLLGDSALYLCASSLDRSNYGYTFGSGTRLTVV.

Details on this clone: Additional DNA sequences in this sample encode the identical CDR3. The chain's CDR3 is CASSPTGVGSPLHF. In DNA form, the CDR3 reads TGTGCCAGCAGCCCGACAGGGGTAGGGTCACCCCTCCACTTT. J is TRBJ1-6 and V is TRBV2; TRBD1 matches 8 bases. Germline assignment: CDR1 SNHLY and CDR2 FYNNEI. J lost 10 bases, V lost 6 bases, and 8 bases had no gene match. This CDR3 is 14 amino acids long.

This sequence joins TRBV6-5 and TRBJ2-3, with no clear D. The germline V gene has CDR1 MNHEY and CDR2 SVGAGI. The ends were cut back, 6 bases at V and 6 bases at J, with 16 bases in the middle. This CDR3 has 14 amino acids. The DNA of the CDR3 is TGTGCCAGCAGGGAGCAACCCGCGTCGGATACGCAGTATTTT. Translation: CASREQPASDTQYF.